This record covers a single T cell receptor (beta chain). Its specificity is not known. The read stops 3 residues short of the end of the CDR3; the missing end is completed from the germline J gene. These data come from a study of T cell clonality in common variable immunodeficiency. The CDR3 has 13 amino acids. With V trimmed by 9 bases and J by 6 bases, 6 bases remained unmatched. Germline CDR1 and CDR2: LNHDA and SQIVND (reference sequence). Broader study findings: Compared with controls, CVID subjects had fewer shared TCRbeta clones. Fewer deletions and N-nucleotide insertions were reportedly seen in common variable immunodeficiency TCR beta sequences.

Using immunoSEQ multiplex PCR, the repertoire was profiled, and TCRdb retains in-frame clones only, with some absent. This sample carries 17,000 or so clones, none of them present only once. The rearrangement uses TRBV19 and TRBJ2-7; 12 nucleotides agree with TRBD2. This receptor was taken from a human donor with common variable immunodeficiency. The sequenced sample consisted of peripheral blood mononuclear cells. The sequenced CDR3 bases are TGTGCCAGCAGACTAGCGGGAGTAGGCGAG. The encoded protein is CASRLAGVGE. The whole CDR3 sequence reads CASRLAGVGEQYF.